One and the same sample provided the 4 T cell receptor beta chains below, sequenced in a study of blood T cell repertoires in COVID-19. The table came from immunoSEQ multiplex PCR; TCRdb's copy has only in-frame clones and leaves some out. The top ten hold 2.9% of the sample, which has around 88,000 clones, nearly 90% seen once. Sequenced material: peripheral blood. The receptors here all came from a woman aged 80 or older with acute or convalescent COVID-19.

The rearrangement joins TRBV7-2 to TRBJ2-3, with 16 bases identical to TRBD2. Germline trimming cut 5 bases from V and 6 bases from J; bases unmatched to any gene: 5. Looked up from germline, CDR1 is SGHTA and CDR2 is FQGNSA. This CDR3 contains 16 residues. CDR3 nucleotides: TGTGCCAGCAGCAAAGGGACTAGCGGGAGGGCGGATACGCAGTATTTT. Translating it yields CASSKGTSGRADTQYF.

This chain links TRBV5-4 with TRBJ1-2, with 8 bases matching TRBD1. Germline-derived CDR1 and CDR2 are SGHNT and YYREEE (reference sequence). The CDR3 is made up of 14 amino acids. The trim removed 4 bases at V and 7 bases at J, leaving 9 bases unmatched. CDR3 sequence: CASSPGTGLAGYTF. The CDR3 nucleotides are TGTGCCAGCAGCCCCGGGACAGGCCTTGCTGGCTACACCTTC.

The V call is TRBV7-2, the J call TRBJ2-5; D might be TRBD2 (5 bases). Germline V lookup: CDR1 SGHTA, CDR2 FQGNSA. Trimming left V 5 bases short and J 4 bases short, with 17 bases between. This CDR3 has 15 residues. The CDR3 coding sequence is TGTGCCAGCAGCACTATAACTGGAGGAGGAGAGACCCAGTACTTC. It encodes CASSTITGGGETQYF.

This chain connects TRBV11-3 to TRBJ2-1, with TRBD2 matching 13 bases. The V gene's germline CDR1 is SGHNT and CDR2 YENEEA. V shed 5 bases, J shed 9 bases, and the junction held 1 base outside the gene matches. The CDR3 runs to 13 residues. CDR3 sequence: CASSRTSGSEQFF. The CDR3 nucleotides read TGTGCCAGCAGCAGGACTAGCGGGAGTGAGCAGTTCTTC.